This T cell receptor (beta chain) was recorded in a study of T cells after yellow fever vaccination. The study, taken as a whole, reports: Most clones from primary vaccination resurfaced after the booster (approximately 95% CD4, over 85% CD8).

Trimming cost V 8 bases and J 2 bases, with 7 bases left between them. This CDR3 region has 12 residues. The germline CDR1 and CDR2 sequences are LNHNV and YYDKDF (reference sequence). A remark on this clonotype: The antigen is unknown.

Using its own MiXCR run on the 5' RACE reads, TCRdb lists one record per CDR3 protein. The sample lists around 590,000 distinct CDR3 sequences, 12% seen once, with under 15% in the top ten. The sequenced sample was PBMCs, obtained on the day of the yellow fever booster vaccination. This chain joins TRBV15 and TRBJ2-4, with D unresolved. The source of this sequence is a man aged 25 to 45 who received the YFV17D yellow fever vaccine. CDR3 region: CATGPTKNIQYF. In DNA, the CDR3 is TGTGCCACCGGCCCTACCAAAAACATTCAGTACTTC.